This is a list of T cell receptor beta chains from one sample in a study of T cell responses to AZD1222 COVID-19 vaccine. Clones were read by immunoSEQ multiplex PCR, and TCRdb kept only the in-frame ones, dropping some. Of 150,000 to 200,000 clones in the sample, about 90% were seen once. Sample: peripheral blood, taken on day 0 of MenACWY control vaccination. These receptors were taken from an adult in good health. Each CDR3 is given with its conserved first and last residue. D genes are given only for firm matches. Clone sizes are given selectively: once, few, many, or a class where the clone is expanded.

j_call | v_call | clone_size | d_call | cdr3_nt | cdr3_aa
TRBJ1-3 | TRBV6-6 | NA | NA | TGTGCCAGCAGTGGCTCAGTCTCTGGAAACACCATATATTTT | CASSGSVSGNTIYF
TRBJ1-1 | TRBV3-1/TRBV3-2 | NA | NA | TGTGCCAGCAGCCAAGATTCCGGCAGGGGTCGATTCACTGAAGCTTTCTTT | CASSQDSGRGRFTEAFF
TRBJ2-2 | TRBV27 | NA | TRBD1 | TGTGCCAGCAGTCCCACAGGGGACACCGGGGAGCTGTTTTTT | CASSPTGDTGELFF
TRBJ1-4 | TRBV6-5 | NA | NA | TGTGCCAGCAGTTCCCTTGTGGGTGAGGGACTGTTTTTT | CASSSLVGEGLFF
TRBJ2-1 | TRBV15 | NA | NA | TGTGCCACCAGCAGAGATCTGGGTCTAAACAATGAGCAGTTCTTC | CATSRDLGLNNEQFF
TRBJ1-2 | TRBV7-9 | NA | NA | TGTGCCAGCAGCAGGCAGGGGTGGGGCTATGGCTACACCTTC | CASSRQGWGYGYTF
TRBJ2-1 | TRBV7-9 | NA | TRBD2 | TGTGCCAGCAGCCCATTAGCGGGAGACTCCTACAATGAGCAGTTCTTC | CASSPLAGDSYNEQFF
TRBJ2-4 | TRBV5-5 | NA | NA | TGTGCCAGCAGCTCGCGGAGTGATAGCCACATTCAGTACTTC | CASSSRSDSHIQYF
TRBJ1-3 | TRBV29-1 | NA | NA | TGCAGCGTTGAAGCCAATGGAAACACCATATATTTT | CSVEANGNTIYF
TRBJ2-7 | TRBV7-9 | NA | NA | TGTGCCAGCAGCTTAGCAGAGGGTGGTTTATACGAGCAGTACTTC | CASSLAEGGLYEQYF
TRBJ1-6 | TRBV28 | NA | TRBD1 | TGTGCCAGCAGTGGACAGGGCGCCTCCTCCTATAATTCACCCCTCCACTTT | CASSGQGASSYNSPLHF
TRBJ2-5 | TRBV5-1 | once | TRBD2 | TGCGCCAGCAGCTTGGTTGGTAGCGGGAGTTTGGAGACCCAGTACTTC | CASSLVGSGSLETQYF
TRBJ2-3 | TRBV9 | NA | TRBD2 | TGTGCCAGCAGCGTTAGCGGGAGAGGGGCAGATACGCAGTATTTT | CASSVSGRGADTQYF
TRBJ1-3 | TRBV6-5 | few | NA | TGTGCCTCGGTTGTGGAATCTGGAAACACCATATATTTT | CASVVESGNTIYF
TRBJ2-3 | TRBV9 | NA | TRBD2 | TGTGCCAGCAGCGTAGGGCTAGCGGGGGGCTGGTTAACAGATACGCAGTATTTT | CASSVGLAGGWLTDTQYF
TRBJ1-2 | TRBV5-1 | few | NA | TGCGCCAGCAGCGGGGGGAGTGGGAGCCTAGGCTACACCTTC | CASSGGSGSLGYTF
TRBJ1-6 | TRBV14 | NA | NA | TGTGCCAGCAGCCAAGCCGGGGCCCTAGGTACACCCCTCCACTTT | CASSQAGALGTPLHF
TRBJ1-3 | TRBV12-3/TRBV12-4 | once | NA | TGTGCCAGCAGTTTAGCGAATGGAAACACCATATATTTT | CASSLANGNTIYF
TRBJ2-1 | TRBV11-2 | NA | TRBD1 | TGTGCCAGCAGCTCACGGGACAGTGGGAATGAGCAGTTCTTC | CASSSRDSGNEQFF
TRBJ2-2 | TRBV6-4 | few | NA | TGTGCCAGCAGTGACTCGAGCACCGGGGAGCTGTTTTTT | CASSDSSTGELFF
TRBJ2-1 | TRBV6-2/TRBV6-3 | NA | TRBD1 | TGTGCCAGCAGTTACACTCCATTACAGGGGGTGATCTACAATGAGCAGTTCTTC | CASSYTPLQGVIYNEQFF
TRBJ1-2 | TRBV10-3 | NA | NA | TGTGCCATCAGTGCCGGAACCTTCTATGGCTACACCTTC | CAISAGTFYGYTF
TRBJ1-2 | TRBV6-5 | NA | NA | TGTGCCAGCAGCCCCCAGCCAAGCTATGGCTACACCTTC | CASSPQPSYGYTF
TRBJ1-5 | TRBV18 | few | TRBD1 | TGTGCCAGCTCACCACCGGGACAGGGGTCACAGCCCCAGCATTTT | CASSPPGQGSQPQHF
TRBJ2-7 | TRBV6-5 | NA | TRBD1 | TGTGCCAGCAGTTACTCGTGGACAGGGGTGTTAGGCGAGCAGTACTTC | CASSYSWTGVLGEQYF
TRBJ2-2 | TRBV7-3 | NA | NA | TGTGCCAGCAGCTGGGGCGGCACCGGGGAGCTGTTTTTT | CASSWGGTGELFF
TRBJ2-1 | TRBV11-3 | NA | NA | TGTGCCAGCAGCAGCTCGGACTCCTACAATGAGCAGTTCTTC | CASSSSDSYNEQFF
TRBJ2-3 | TRBV4-1 | once | NA | TGCGCCAGCAGCCAAGTCTCCCCAGATACGCAGTATTTT | CASSQVSPDTQYF
TRBJ2-7 | TRBV19 | NA | TRBD2 | TGTGCCAGTAGTATTCTAGCGGGAGTGTTCTACGAGCAGTACTTC | CASSILAGVFYEQYF
TRBJ1-4 | TRBV28 | NA | NA | TGTGCCAGCGGTCTAACAGCAACTAATGAAAAACTGTTTTTT | CASGLTATNEKLFF
TRBJ2-3 | TRBV7-9 | NA | NA | TGTGCCAGCAGCTCGGACCTAGATACGCAGTATTTT | CASSSDLDTQYF
TRBJ1-1 | TRBV5-1 | NA | NA | TGCGCCAGCAGCTTGGGTTGGGGATCGTTGAACACTGAAGCTTTCTTT | CASSLGWGSLNTEAFF
TRBJ2-3 | TRBV2 | NA | NA | TGTGCCAGCCTCAAGGATTCAAGCACAGATACGCAGTATTTT | CASLKDSSTDTQYF
TRBJ2-1 | TRBV9 | NA | TRBD1 | TGTGCCAGCAGCGTAGGAGTCTGGGGACAGGAGTACAATGAGCAGTTCTTC | CASSVGVWGQEYNEQFF
TRBJ2-3 | TRBV27 | NA | NA | TGTGCCAGCAGTCCCAATGACGAGCATGCAGATACGCAGTATTTT | CASSPNDEHADTQYF
TRBJ1-5 | TRBV18 | few | NA | TGTGCCAGCTCACGGGCAGGGATAGGGTATAGCAATCAGCCCCAGCATTTT | CASSRAGIGYSNQPQHF
TRBJ1-5 | TRBV7-2 | NA | TRBD1 | TGTGCCAGCAGCTTATTAGGGGGCTTGAGCCAGCCCCAGCATTTT | CASSLLGGLSQPQHF
TRBJ2-7 | TRBV27 | NA | TRBD1 | TGTGCCAGCAGTCTGGGACAGGGTCACCACGAGCAGTACTTC | CASSLGQGHHEQYF
TRBJ2-7 | TRBV21-1 | NA | NA | TGTGCCAGCAGCAAAGCGGGGGGACAGGGTTTGAACTACGAGCAGTACTTC | CASSKAGGQGLNYEQYF
TRBJ1-2 | TRBV18 | NA | NA | TGTGCCAGCTCACCCAATACCGTGGCAGGGGATGACTATGGCTACACCTTC | CASSPNTVAGDDYGYTF
TRBJ1-6 | TRBV7-2 | NA | TRBD1 | TGTGCCAGCAGCTTTAGACAGGGGGGATCGAATTCACCCCTCCACTTT | CASSFRQGGSNSPLHF
TRBJ2-6 | TRBV14 | NA | TRBD1 | TGTGCCAGCAGCCAAGATTGGGGGTTTTCGGACAGGGGTTCTGGGGCCAACGTCCTGACTTTC | CASSQDWGFSDRGSGANVLTF
TRBJ2-3 | TRBV7-9 | NA | NA | TGTGCCAGCAGCCTAGGAGTCGGGGTGACGCAGTATTTT | CASSLGVGVTQYF
TRBJ1-3 | TRBV27 | once | NA | TGTGCCAGCCGCACGACCTACTCTGGAAACACCATATATTTT | CASRTTYSGNTIYF
TRBJ2-1 | TRBV2 | NA | NA | TGTGCCAGCAGTGAAGGACTGAAGCAGTTCTTC | CASSEGLKQFF